This TCR beta chain was documented in a study of blood T cell repertoires in COVID-19. Across about two dozen US areas, participants ranged in age from roughly 18 to 95 years. Participants had their cohort set by participant-reported clinical history. Original processing methods: Amplified reference gene primers provided the basis for estimating nucleated cell counts. The method was immunoSEQ multiplex PCR; TCRdb's version includes in-frame clones alone and lacks a portion of them. That table supplies the V and J calls and clone size; D and trimming were determined from the DNA. The repertoire consists of under 250,000 clones, with roughly 80% occurring once and the leading ten covering approximately 1.3%. V lost 7 bases to trimming and J lost 1 base, with 7 bases between them. From germline, CDR1 is SNHLY and CDR2 FYNNEI. This CDR3 region has 12 residues.

The sequencing sample was made of PBMCs or T cells enriched from blood (not recorded which). This TCR derives from a woman in her thirties or forties with acute COVID-19. The chain links TRBV2 to TRBJ1-1; D not certain. The CDR3 sequence is CASNGQNTEAFF. As DNA, the CDR3 is TGTGCCAGCAATGGCCAGAACACTGAAGCTTTCTTT.